Following are 29 T cell receptor beta chains from one sample sequenced in a study of shared clonotypes between healthy human individuals. Only in-frame clones appear in the TCRdb table, and some are missing; sequencing was by immunoSEQ multiplex PCR. The sample holds fewer than 600,000 clones, 70% to 80% seen once. Specimen: PBMCs. The receptor set was obtained from a woman aged 40-49 years in good health. Some clones in this sample may be carry-over from other donors' samples.

With respect to this clone: Additional DNA sequences in this sample encode the identical CDR3. The rearrangement links TRBV5-1 to TRBJ1-1, with D possibly TRBD1 on 6 matching bases. There are 13 residues in the CDR3. Per germline, CDR1 SGHRS and CDR2 YFSETQ. The V end lost 3 bases, the J end lost 3 bases, and 9 bases lay between the germline ends. The CDR3 DNA reads TGCGCCAGCAGCTCAAGGGGGGACACTGAAGCTTTCTTT. Residues: CASSSRGDTEAFF.

The chain combines TRBV19 with TRBJ2-7; 11 positions agree with TRBD2. This CDR3 is built from 19 residues. V dropped 4 bases and J dropped 2; count of bases not matched to a gene: 16. Germline V gene data show CDR1 as LNHDA and CDR2 as SQIVND (reference sequence). The CDR3 DNA is TGTGCCAGTAGTAGGCTCCTGGGGTCGACTAGCGGGGATACCTACGAGCAGTACTTC. Protein sequence: CASSRLLGSTSGDTYEQYF. The whole variable domain, remainder taken from reference TRBV19 and TRBJ2-7, is DGGITQSPKYLFRKEGQNVTLSCEQNLNHDAMYWYRQDPGQGLRLIYYSQIVNDFQKGDIAEGYSVSREKKESFPLTVTSAQKNPTAFYLCASSRLLGSTSGDTYEQYFGPGTRLTVT.

The rearrangement links TRBV28 to TRBJ2-6; D is ambiguous. CDR1 is MDHEN and CDR2 is SYDVKM in the germline V gene. The CDR3 is 15 residues long. Trimming pared 6 bases from V and 0 bases from J, leaving 9 bases between. The CDR3 coding sequence is TGTGCCAGCAGCAACGGATTCTCTGGGGCCAACGTCCTGACTTTC. Protein sequence: CASSNGFSGANVLTF.

This rearrangement joins TRBV9 to TRBJ2-1; 15 bases are a match to TRBD2. With V trimmed by 4 bases and J by 4 bases, 9 bases remained unmatched. The germline CDR1 and CDR2 sequences are SGDLS and YYNGEE. This CDR3 region has 18 residues. The CDR3 DNA follows: TGTGCCAGCAGCCCCCCCCGGACTAGCGGGAGGGGGTACAATGAGCAGTTCTTC. Its protein is CASSPPRTSGRGYNEQFF. Complete variable domain (other parts from reference TRBV9 and TRBJ2-1): DSGVTQTPKHLITATGQRVTLRCSPRSGDLSVYWYQQSLDQGLQFLIQYYNGEERAKGNILERFSAQQFPDLHSELNLSSLELGDSALYFCASSPPRTSGRGYNEQFFGPGTRLTVL.

V and J are TRBV9 and TRBJ2-1, with TRBD2 identical over 7 bases. The CDR3 loop spans 15 amino acids. Germline-derived CDR1 and CDR2 are SGDLS and YYNGEE. V dropped 3 bases and J dropped 6; count of bases not matched to a gene: 9. CDR3 loop: CASSESGMTFNEQFF. Here the CDR3 DNA reads TGTGCCAGCAGCGAAAGCGGGATGACATTCAATGAGCAGTTCTTC.

The V call is TRBV7-8, the J call TRBJ2-1; a possible D gene is TRBD2 (6 bases). Germline V gene data show CDR1 as SGHVS and CDR2 as FQNEAQ. The CDR3 has 14 residues. V lost 2 bases and J lost 9, with 14 bases in between. CDR3 DNA: TGTGCCAGCAGCTTAATTGGGCGGGGCGGTGAGCAGTTCTTC. It yields the protein CASSLIGRGGEQFF.

This clone was seen a single time. J is TRBJ2-2 and V is TRBV19; a possible D gene is TRBD2 (7 bases). The CDR3 loop spans 14 amino acids. Trimming cost V 7 bases and J 7 bases, with 16 bases left between them. The germline gives CDR1 LNHDA, CDR2 SQIVND (reference sequence). For the CDR3, the DNA is TGTGCCAGTACCATAGGGGGGGCTGGCGGGGAGCTGTTTTTT. Its translation: CASTIGGAGGELFF. Together with reference TRBV19 and TRBJ2-2, the CDR3 gives the full variable domain: DGGITQSPKYLFRKEGQNVTLSCEQNLNHDAMYWYRQDPGQGLRLIYYSQIVNDFQKGDIAEGYSVSREKKESFPLTVTSAQKNPTAFYLCASTIGGAGGELFFGEGSRLTVL.

This clone was observed many times. The chain is built from TRBV5-4 and TRBJ1-1; D gene ambiguous. The V gene's germline CDR1 is SGHNT and CDR2 YYREEE (reference sequence). V was trimmed by 7 bases and J by 3 bases, leaving 13 bases between them. CDR3 length: 13 amino acids. CDR3 nucleotides: TGTGCCAGCGGGCGGGTCTCGGACACTGAAGCTTTCTTT. Its translation: CASGRVSDTEAFF.

This clone appeared a few times. This rearrangement joins TRBV5-6 to TRBJ2-7; D may correspond to TRBD1 or TRBD2 (7 bases each). Germline assignment: CDR1 SGHDT and CDR2 YYEEEE. There are 16 residues in the CDR3. Trimming pared 4 bases from V and 6 bases from J, leaving 23 bases between. In nucleotides, the CDR3 is TGTGCCAGCAGCAGACTACAGGGGCCAACGGGGGGCGAGCAGTACTTC. Amino acid sequence: CASSRLQGPTGGEQYF.

V gene TRBV19 combines with J gene TRBJ1-5; the D gene is possibly TRBD1 (6 bases). V lost 10 bases and J 6 bases, leaving 25 bases between the germline ends. In germline, CDR1 is LNHDA, CDR2 SQIVND (reference sequence). This CDR3 contains 16 residues. The CDR3 region is CATQHNGAGVVQPQHF. DNA for the CDR3: TGTGCCACGCAACACAACGGGGCAGGGGTTGTTCAGCCCCAGCATTTT.

The J gene is TRBJ2-7, the V gene TRBV5-1, with a tentative D call TRBD2 (6 bases). The CDR3 contains 14 residues. Trimming shortened V by 3 bases and J by 3 bases, and 13 bases separated the two germline ends. CDR1 SGHRS and CDR2 YFSETQ come from the germline V gene. The CDR3: CASSSQGGIYEQYF. The CDR3, as DNA: TGCGCCAGCAGCTCCCAGGGAGGTATCTACGAGCAGTACTTC.

CDR3 nucleotides: TGTGCCAGCAGTCCTCCGGCAGACCTTTCCGGCTACACCTTC. This translates into CASSPPADLSGYTF. V is TRBV28 and J is TRBJ1-2; D remains ambiguous. From germline, CDR1 is MDHEN and CDR2 SYDVKM. Trimming took off 5 bases at V and 8 bases at J, with 18 bases between the two ends. The CDR3 loop spans 14 amino acids.

In this sample, this clone turned up a few times. J is TRBJ2-1 and V is TRBV5-1, with TRBD1 identical over 7 bases. Trimming at V came to 8 bases and at J to 8 bases, leaving 16 bases not matched to a gene. The germline V gene encodes CDR1 SGHRS and CDR2 YFSETQ. The CDR3 sequence is 15 residues long. The CDR3, as DNA: TGCGCCAGTTCGGAGACAATCACAGGGGCATATGAGCAGTTCTTC. Protein product: CASSETITGAYEQFF. Complete variable domain (other parts from reference TRBV5-1 and TRBJ2-1): KAGVTQTPRYLIKTRGQQVTLSCSPISGHRSVSWYQQTPGQGLQFLFEYFSETQRNKGNFPGRFSGRQFSNSRSEMNVSTLELGDSALYLCASSETITGAYEQFFGPGTRLTVL.

The chain couples TRBV19 to TRBJ1-5, with 9 bases lining up with TRBD1. The ends lost 5 bases at V and 6 bases at J; junction bases unmatched: 5. Germline lookup yields CDR1 LNHDA and CDR2 SQIVND (reference sequence). There are 14 residues in the CDR3. The CDR3 DNA sequence: TGTGCCAGTAGTCAACAGGGGGCAGGTCAGCCCCAGCATTTT. It specifies CASSQQGAGQPQHF.

This clone was picked up many times. V and J are TRBV14 and TRBJ2-7, with 8 positions matching TRBD2. Germline V gene sequence: CDR1 SGHDN, CDR2 FVKESK. The CDR3 runs to 17 residues. The V gene end was trimmed by 0 bases and the J gene end by 3 bases; junction bases not matched to a gene: 10. The CDR3 loop is CASSQDGGAGAVYEQYF. CDR3 DNA sequence: TGTGCCAGCAGCCAAGATGGGGGAGCGGGAGCGGTCTACGAGCAGTACTTC.

The genes are TRBV19 and TRBJ2-5; TRBD2 matches 9 bases. CDR1 is LNHDA, CDR2 SQIVND, per germline (reference sequence). The CDR3 has 15 amino acids. V shed 7 bases, J shed 2 bases, and the junction held 8 bases outside the gene matches. CDR3 region: CASTRGRDKQETQYF. For the CDR3, the DNA is TGTGCCAGTACTCGCGGGAGGGATAAGCAAGAGACCCAGTACTTC.

This chain connects TRBV6-6 to TRBJ1-3; D gene ambiguous. The length of the CDR3 is 14 residues. V gave up 7 bases and J gave up 0 bases, with 10 bases separating them. CDR1 and CDR2 (germline): MNHNY, SVGAGI (reference sequence). As DNA, the CDR3 is TGTGCCAGCAACGCAGGTAGCTCTGGAAACACCATATATTTT. The encoded protein is CASNAGSSGNTIYF.

This clone appeared a few times. The V and J genes are TRBV2 and TRBJ1-2, with 7 bases fitting TRBD1. This CDR3 has 14 amino acids. J lost 2 bases, V lost 4 bases, and 4 bases had no gene match. Germline CDR1 and CDR2: SNHLY and FYNNEI. CDR3 coding DNA: TGTGCCAGCAGTGGACAGGGTCGAAACTATGGCTACACCTTC. Translating it yields CASSGQGRNYGYTF.

The V gene is TRBV7-3, the J gene TRBJ2-5, with 10 bases matching TRBD1. Germline V lookup: CDR1 SGHTA, CDR2 FQGTGA. The CDR3 is 14 residues long. J lost 11 bases, V lost 0 bases, and 6 bases had no gene match. CDR3 amino acids: CASSLTRGTGEQYF. The CDR3 nucleotides are TGTGCCAGCAGCTTAACTCGGGGGACAGGGGAGCAGTACTTC.

J is TRBJ2-3 and V is TRBV7-9; weak D call: TRBD2 (6 bases). The V end was cut by 1 base, the J end by 0 bases, with 14 bases between. In germline, CDR1 is SEHNR, CDR2 FQNEAQ (reference sequence). The CDR3 consists of 17 residues. CDR3 nucleotides: TGTGCCAGCAGCTTAGATCGGGGGTTAATTAGCACAGATACGCAGTATTTT. Protein sequence: CASSLDRGLISTDTQYF.

The genes are TRBV14 and TRBJ1-1, with D possibly being TRBD1 (6 bases). The V gene's germline CDR1 is SGHDN and CDR2 FVKESK. The length of the CDR3 is 15 residues. With 1 base removed from V and 4 bases from J, the gap between germline ends came to 13 bases. CDR3 sequence: CASSQVRGEGTEAFF. The CDR3 DNA reads as TGTGCCAGCAGCCAAGTCAGGGGAGAGGGCACTGAAGCTTTCTTT.

This rearrangement joins TRBV5-4 to TRBJ2-7, with 13 bases lining up with TRBD2. The CDR3 runs 15 residues. The V segment lost 4 bases and the J segment 7 bases; nucleotides outside the gene matches: 8. Germline V gives CDR1 SGHNT, CDR2 YYREEE (reference sequence). CDR3: CASSQQLAGGWEQYF. In nucleotides, the CDR3 is TGTGCCAGCAGCCAACAACTAGCGGGAGGGTGGGAGCAGTACTTC.

J is TRBJ2-5 and V is TRBV7-9, with 10 bases lining up with TRBD1. The germline CDR1 and CDR2 sequences are SEHNR and FQNEAQ (reference sequence). With V trimmed by 6 bases and J by 4 bases, 8 bases remained unmatched. The CDR3 consists of 15 residues. CDR3 region: CASSQPTGGGETQYF. In DNA form, the CDR3 reads TGTGCCAGCAGTCAACCGACAGGGGGCGGAGAGACCCAGTACTTC.

The V call is TRBV18, the J call TRBJ2-1; 10 positions agree with TRBD1. The CDR3 covers 14 residues. With 3 bases clipped from V and 9 bases from J, the junction kept 5 bases outside the gene matches. Per germline, CDR1 KGHSH and CDR2 LQKENI. In DNA, the CDR3 is TGTGCCAGCTCACCGGGACAGGGGTATGGTGAGCAGTTCTTC. It translates to CASSPGQGYGEQFF.

The V and J genes are TRBV2 and TRBJ2-7; 7 positions agree with TRBD2. The V gene end was trimmed by 6 bases and the J gene end by 2 bases; junction bases not matched to a gene: 7. The CDR3 sequence is 14 residues long. Germline V lookup: CDR1 SNHLY, CDR2 FYNNEI. CDR3 coding DNA: TGTGCCAGCAGAGCCGTAGCGGGTCCCTACGAGCAGTACTTC. Protein product: CASRAVAGPYEQYF.

A few counts support this clone. The gene calls are TRBV18 and TRBJ1-4; perhaps TRBD1 as D (6 bases). The V gene's germline CDR1 is KGHSH and CDR2 LQKENI. V lost 1 base, J lost 0 bases, and 15 bases lay in between. This CDR3 comprises 18 residues. As DNA, the CDR3 is TGTGCCAGCTCACCACTGGCGGGCAGGGGTGCAACTAATGAAAAACTGTTTTTT. Translating gives CASSPLAGRGATNEKLFF.

The chain carries TRBV7-2 and TRBJ2-7; possibly TRBD2 for D (9 bases). Per germline, CDR1 SGHTA and CDR2 FQGNSA. The CDR3 is 15 residues long. V dropped 5 bases and J dropped 5 bases, with 19 bases sitting between them. CDR3 sequence: CASSPRGLAGNEQYF. The CDR3 nucleotides are TGTGCCAGCAGCCCCAGGGGGCTAGCGGGGAACGAGCAGTACTTC.

The V gene is TRBV7-9, the J gene TRBJ2-3; TRBD2 matches 8 bases. After removal of 3 bases from V and 5 bases from J, the junction contained 7 bases not matched to a gene. The germline V gene encodes CDR1 SEHNR and CDR2 FQNEAQ (reference sequence). The CDR3 sequence is 15 residues long. In DNA, the CDR3 is TGTGCCAGCAGCTTGAGGTCAGCGGGAGTAGATACGCAGTATTTT. It yields the protein CASSLRSAGVDTQYF.

This sequence joins TRBV18 and TRBJ2-1, with 11 bases identical to TRBD2. CDR3 length: 16 amino acids. CDR1 and CDR2 (germline): KGHSH, LQKENI. Trimming at V came to 3 bases and at J to 9 bases, leaving 10 bases not matched to a gene. CDR3: CASSPVTSGNGFEQFF. CDR3 nucleotide sequence: TGTGCCAGCTCACCTGTGACTAGCGGGAATGGCTTTGAGCAGTTCTTC.